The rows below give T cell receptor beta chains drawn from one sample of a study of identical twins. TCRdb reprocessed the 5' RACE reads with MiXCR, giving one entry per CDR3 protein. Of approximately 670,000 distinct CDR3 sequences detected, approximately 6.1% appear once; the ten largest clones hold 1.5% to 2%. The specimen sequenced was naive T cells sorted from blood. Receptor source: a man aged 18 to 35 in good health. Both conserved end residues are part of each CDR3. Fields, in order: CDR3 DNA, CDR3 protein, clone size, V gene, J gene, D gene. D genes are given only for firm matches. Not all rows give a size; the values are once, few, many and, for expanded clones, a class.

DNA: TGTGCCAGCAGCTTAGACCGAAATGAGCAGTTCTTC
CDR3: CASSLDRNEQFF
size: many
V: TRBV7-2
J: TRBJ2-1
D: .

DNA: TGTGCCAGCACATGGCTAGCGGGAAAAGAGCAGTACTTC
CDR3: CASTWLAGKEQYF
size: .
V: TRBV5-6
J: TRBJ2-7
D: TRBD2

DNA: TGTGCCATCAGTATCTCACAGGGAAACACCGGGGAGCTGTTTTTT
CDR3: CAISISQGNTGELFF
size: .
V: TRBV10-3
J: TRBJ2-2
D: .

DNA: TGTGCCAGCAGCCTAGGGACTAGCGGGAGGTTTGATACGCAGTATTTT
CDR3: CASSLGTSGRFDTQYF
size: many
V: TRBV7-3
J: TRBJ2-3
D: TRBD2

DNA: TGTGCCAGCAGCTCTCGGCCAGCCGGGGAGCTGTTTTTT
CDR3: CASSSRPAGELFF
size: many
V: TRBV13
J: TRBJ2-2
D: .

DNA: TGTGCCAGCAGCCGAGGGACAGCGGGGGCAGATACGCAGTATTTT
CDR3: CASSRGTAGADTQYF
size: many
V: TRBV4-2
J: TRBJ2-3
D: .

DNA: TGCGCCAGCAGTGAGATCAGGGGTCCCACAGATACGCAGTATTTT
CDR3: CASSEIRGPTDTQYF
size: .
V: TRBV5-1
J: TRBJ2-3
D: .

DNA: TGTGCCAGCAGCCGAGGACAGAAGGGCTACACCTTC
CDR3: CASSRGQKGYTF
size: few
V: TRBV12-3/TRBV12-4
J: TRBJ1-2
D: .

DNA: TGTGCCATCAGTGACAGGGTTGATCAGCCCCAGCATTTT
CDR3: CAISDRVDQPQHF
size: .
V: TRBV10-3
J: TRBJ1-5
D: .

DNA: TGTGCCAGCACCTACTCTGGAAACACCATATATTTT
CDR3: CASTYSGNTIYF
size: many
V: TRBV12-3/TRBV12-4
J: TRBJ1-3
D: .

DNA: TGTGCCAGCAGTTTAGCGTCGGGGAATGGCTACACCTTC
CDR3: CASSLASGNGYTF
size: many
V: TRBV12-3/TRBV12-4
J: TRBJ1-2
D: .

DNA: TGCAGCGCAACCCACCAATACGAGCAGTACTTC
CDR3: CSATHQYEQYF
size: many
V: TRBV29-1
J: TRBJ2-7
D: .

DNA: TGTGCCATCAGCGACCGAGAAGAGGCGGTCTACGAGCAGTACTTC
CDR3: CAISDREEAVYEQYF
size: few
V: TRBV10-3
J: TRBJ2-7
D: .

DNA: TGTGCCAGCATCCAACAGGGGGCAACAGATACGCAGTATTTT
CDR3: CASIQQGATDTQYF
size: many
V: TRBV12-3/TRBV12-4
J: TRBJ2-3
D: TRBD1

DNA: TGTGCCAGCACCCCTAGCGGTAGCGGGAGGATATACGAGCAGTACTTC
CDR3: CASTPSGSGRIYEQYF
size: .
V: TRBV4-2
J: TRBJ2-7
D: TRBD2

DNA: TGTGCCAGCACAAATCTCTGGGGTATAAACAATGAGCAGTTCTTC
CDR3: CASTNLWGINNEQFF
size: many
V: TRBV12-3/TRBV12-4
J: TRBJ2-1
D: .

DNA: TGTGCCAGCAGCGTAGGAGGGGCCTATGGCTACACCTTC
CDR3: CASSVGGAYGYTF
size: many
V: TRBV9
J: TRBJ1-2
D: .

DNA: TGTGCCAGCAGCCAAGAACCAAGTATACGGGTCAATGAGCAGTTCTTC
CDR3: CASSQEPSIRVNEQFF
size: many
V: TRBV3-1
J: TRBJ2-1
D: .

DNA: TGCAGCGGCGCTGTTGGTTACGAGCAGTACTTC
CDR3: CSGAVGYEQYF
size: many
V: TRBV29-1
J: TRBJ2-7
D: .

DNA: TGCAGTGCTAGAGTTGAGGGAGCGGGCTTGTTATCTAGTGAGCAGTTCTTC
CDR3: CSARVEGAGLLSSEQFF
size: few
V: TRBV20-1
J: TRBJ2-1
D: .

DNA: TGTGCCAGCAGCTTCGGAGGGCCTGCCTACGAGCAGTACTTC
CDR3: CASSFGGPAYEQYF
size: few
V: TRBV7-2
J: TRBJ2-7
D: .

DNA: TGTGCCAGCAGTTTAGCGGGAGTTAGGGTAAATGAGCAGTTCTTC
CDR3: CASSLAGVRVNEQFF
size: .
V: TRBV12-3/TRBV12-4
J: TRBJ2-1
D: .

DNA: TGTGCCAGCAGCTTATTCACTAGCGGCCAAGAGACCCAGTACTTC
CDR3: CASSLFTSGQETQYF
size: many
V: TRBV7-9
J: TRBJ2-5
D: TRBD2

DNA: TGTGCCACCAGTGATTCCAGACAGGGCTACCAAGAGACCCAGTACTTC
CDR3: CATSDSRQGYQETQYF
size: few
V: TRBV24-1
J: TRBJ2-5
D: TRBD1

DNA: TGTGCCAGCAGTGAAGGAGTCTCCCACTATGGCTACACCTTC
CDR3: CASSEGVSHYGYTF
size: few
V: TRBV2
J: TRBJ1-2
D: .

DNA: TGCGCCAGCAGCCAAGATCGAACTAGCGCTAACACAGATACGCAGTATTTT
CDR3: CASSQDRTSANTDTQYF
size: .
V: TRBV4-3
J: TRBJ2-3
D: TRBD2

DNA: TGTGCCAGCAGCGGCCGGGCCAGAGCAACTAATGAAAAACTGTTTTTT
CDR3: CASSGRARATNEKLFF
size: few
V: TRBV5-5
J: TRBJ1-4
D: .

DNA: TGTGCCACCAGCAGAGGATCGCTAGCGGGTACCTCCTACGAGCAGTACTTC
CDR3: CATSRGSLAGTSYEQYF
size: .
V: TRBV15
J: TRBJ2-7
D: TRBD2

DNA: TGTGCCAGCAGCCCCCAGGGGGGCAATCAGCCCCAGCATTTT
CDR3: CASSPQGGNQPQHF
size: many
V: TRBV12-3/TRBV12-4
J: TRBJ1-5
D: TRBD1

DNA: TGTGCCAGCAGCTTAGGTAGCGGAACTAGCACAGATACGCAGTATTTT
CDR3: CASSLGSGTSTDTQYF
size: many
V: TRBV7-6
J: TRBJ2-3
D: .

DNA: TGCGCCAGCGCGGGCGGGAGGGGGAGAAGCGACAATGAGCAGTTCTTC
CDR3: CASAGGRGRSDNEQFF
size: few
V: TRBV10-1
J: TRBJ2-1
D: TRBD2

DNA: TGTGCCAGCAGCGCTGACTGGGGCAGGGAGCAGTTCTTC
CDR3: CASSADWGREQFF
size: few
V: TRBV5-6
J: TRBJ2-1
D: .

DNA: TGCAGTGCTAGAGGGGACGGTGGAAATTCACCCCTCCACTTT
CDR3: CSARGDGGNSPLHF
size: .
V: TRBV20-1
J: TRBJ1-6
D: .

DNA: TGCGCCAGCAGCCCGACTGGGAAGCCCCCAGATACGCAGTATTTT
CDR3: CASSPTGKPPDTQYF
size: .
V: TRBV5-1
J: TRBJ2-3
D: .

DNA: TGTGCCAGCAGCTCAGGGGGACTAGTTAACAATGAGCAGTTCTTC
CDR3: CASSSGGLVNNEQFF
size: many
V: TRBV7-3
J: TRBJ2-1
D: .

DNA: TGTGCCAGCCGCGGAATGGGATTTGGGGAGACCCAGTACTTC
CDR3: CASRGMGFGETQYF
size: .
V: TRBV2
J: TRBJ2-5
D: .

DNA: TGCGCCAGCAGCTTGGCCTGGGGTTTGGACACCATATATTTT
CDR3: CASSLAWGLDTIYF
size: .
V: TRBV5-1
J: TRBJ1-3
D: .

DNA: TGTGCCAGCAGTGAAAGCGGCCACCCCGGCAATGAGCAGTTCTTC
CDR3: CASSESGHPGNEQFF
size: few
V: TRBV27
J: TRBJ2-1
D: .

DNA: TGTGCCAGCAGCTTTGCGGGCCAGCAAGAGACCCAGTACTTC
CDR3: CASSFAGQQETQYF
size: many
V: TRBV7-9
J: TRBJ2-5
D: .

DNA: TGTGCCACCACCCCAGGCGGGAGTCGCTCCTACAATGAGCAGTTCTTC
CDR3: CATTPGGSRSYNEQFF
size: .
V: TRBV15
J: TRBJ2-1
D: TRBD2

DNA: TGTGCCTGGGGTAGGAAGGTAGCGCAGTTCTTC
CDR3: CAWGRKVAQFF
size: .
V: TRBV30
J: TRBJ2-1
D: .

DNA: TGTGCCACTGGAGGGACAGGGGGCCTCTACGAGCAGTACTTC
CDR3: CATGGTGGLYEQYF
size: few
V: TRBV10-3
J: TRBJ2-7
D: TRBD1

DNA: TGTGCCAGCAGCTTCCGGTCCCTCAGGAGCTCCTACAATGAGCAGTTCTTC
CDR3: CASSFRSLRSSYNEQFF
size: many
V: TRBV13
J: TRBJ2-1
D: .

DNA: TGTGCCAGCAGCTACACCCCGGCGGACGCCTACGAGCAGTACTTC
CDR3: CASSYTPADAYEQYF
size: few
V: TRBV6-2/TRBV6-3
J: TRBJ2-7
D: .

DNA: TGTGCCAGCAGCTCACCGGGACTAGCGGTATACAATGAGCAGTTCTTC
CDR3: CASSSPGLAVYNEQFF
size: .
V: TRBV7-9
J: TRBJ2-1
D: TRBD2

DNA: TGCGCCAGCAGCTTGGTCCCCCCGGGGCACACCAACACTGAAGCTTTCTTT
CDR3: CASSLVPPGHTNTEAFF
size: .
V: TRBV5-1
J: TRBJ1-1
D: .

DNA: TGTGCCAGCAGCTTTCGCGGAGCGGCTAGCACAGATACGCAGTATTTT
CDR3: CASSFRGAASTDTQYF
size: few
V: TRBV5-4
J: TRBJ2-3
D: .

DNA: TGCGCCAGCAGCTCCGAGGGGACTAACTATGGCTACACCTTC
CDR3: CASSSEGTNYGYTF
size: many
V: TRBV5-1
J: TRBJ1-2
D: .

DNA: TGTGCCAGCAGCCGGACTACCTCCTACAATGAGCAGTTCTTC
CDR3: CASSRTTSYNEQFF
size: many
V: TRBV7-9
J: TRBJ2-1
D: .

DNA: TGCGCCAGCAGAGTTGTTCTCTCTGGGGCCAACGTCCTGACTTTC
CDR3: CASRVVLSGANVLTF
size: few
V: TRBV5-1
J: TRBJ2-6
D: .

DNA: TGTGCCAGCAGCCAAGATCTTGGGCATAATTCACCCCTCCACTTT
CDR3: CASSQDLGHNSPLHF
size: .
V: TRBV3-1
J: TRBJ1-6
D: .

DNA: TGCGCCAGCAGCCAAGCAGGGACTTCCCGCTACGAGCAGTACTTC
CDR3: CASSQAGTSRYEQYF
size: many
V: TRBV4-3
J: TRBJ2-7
D: .

DNA: TGTGCCACCAGTGAGGCAGGGGGCTATGGCTACACCTTC
CDR3: CATSEAGGYGYTF
size: .
V: TRBV24-1
J: TRBJ1-2
D: TRBD1

DNA: TGTGCCTGGAGCGTGAGAGGGGTAGATCAGCCCCAGCATTTT
CDR3: CAWSVRGVDQPQHF
size: many
V: TRBV30
J: TRBJ1-5
D: .

DNA: TGTGCCAGCAGTCCGAGACAGGGCCGGTATGGCTACACCTTC
CDR3: CASSPRQGRYGYTF
size: few
V: TRBV27
J: TRBJ1-2
D: TRBD1

DNA: TGTGCCAGTAGTATAGTAGCGGGAAATCACAATGAGCAGTTCTTC
CDR3: CASSIVAGNHNEQFF
size: .
V: TRBV19
J: TRBJ2-1
D: TRBD2

DNA: TGCAGCGTTATGGGGCAGAGCAATCAGCCCCAGCATTTT
CDR3: CSVMGQSNQPQHF
size: many
V: TRBV29-1
J: TRBJ1-5
D: .

DNA: TGTGCCAGCAGTTTGGCGGCGGGGACCGGGGAGCTGTTTTTT
CDR3: CASSLAAGTGELFF
size: many
V: TRBV5-1
J: TRBJ2-2
D: .

DNA: TGTGCCAGCGTTCAGAGCTCCTACAATGAGCAGTTCTTC
CDR3: CASVQSSYNEQFF
size: few
V: TRBV12-3/TRBV12-4
J: TRBJ2-1
D: .

DNA: TGTGCCACCAGCAGAGATCTGTCCAATGAGCAGTTCTTC
CDR3: CATSRDLSNEQFF
size: many
V: TRBV15
J: TRBJ2-1
D: .